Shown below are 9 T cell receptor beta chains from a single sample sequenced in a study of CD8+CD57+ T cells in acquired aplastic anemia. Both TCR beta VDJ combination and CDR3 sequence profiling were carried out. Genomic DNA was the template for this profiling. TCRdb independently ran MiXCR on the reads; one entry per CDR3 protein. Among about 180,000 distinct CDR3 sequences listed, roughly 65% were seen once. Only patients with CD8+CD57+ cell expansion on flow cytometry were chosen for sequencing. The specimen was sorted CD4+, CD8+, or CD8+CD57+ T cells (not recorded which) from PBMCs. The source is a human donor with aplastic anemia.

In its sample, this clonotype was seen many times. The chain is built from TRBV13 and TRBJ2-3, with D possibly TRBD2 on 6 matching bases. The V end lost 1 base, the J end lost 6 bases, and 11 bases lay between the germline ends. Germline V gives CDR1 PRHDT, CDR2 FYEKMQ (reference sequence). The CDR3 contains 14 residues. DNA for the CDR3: TGTGCCAGCAGCTTAGATGGCGGGGCCGATACGCAGTATTTT. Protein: CASSLDGGADTQYF.

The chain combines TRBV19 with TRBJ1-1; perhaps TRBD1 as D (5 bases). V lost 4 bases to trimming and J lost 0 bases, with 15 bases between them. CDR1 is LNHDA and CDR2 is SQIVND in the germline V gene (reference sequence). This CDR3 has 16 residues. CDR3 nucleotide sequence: TGTGCCAGTAGTACGGGGGAGGGGCCATTGAACACTGAAGCTTTCTTT. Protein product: CASSTGEGPLNTEAFF.

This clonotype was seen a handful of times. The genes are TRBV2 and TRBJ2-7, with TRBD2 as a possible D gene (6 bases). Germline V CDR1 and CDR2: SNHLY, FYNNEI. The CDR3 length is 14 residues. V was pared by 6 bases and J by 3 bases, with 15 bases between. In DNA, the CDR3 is TGTGCCAGCAGGAAGGAGGGACTTCTCTACGAGCAGTACTTC. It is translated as CASRKEGLLYEQYF.

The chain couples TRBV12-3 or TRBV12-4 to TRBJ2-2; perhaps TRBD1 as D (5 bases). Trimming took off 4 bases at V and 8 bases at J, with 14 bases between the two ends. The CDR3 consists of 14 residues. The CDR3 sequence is CASSSYKGRGELFF. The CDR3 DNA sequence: TGTGCCAGCAGTTCGTATAAGGGGCGGGGGGAGCTGTTTTTT.

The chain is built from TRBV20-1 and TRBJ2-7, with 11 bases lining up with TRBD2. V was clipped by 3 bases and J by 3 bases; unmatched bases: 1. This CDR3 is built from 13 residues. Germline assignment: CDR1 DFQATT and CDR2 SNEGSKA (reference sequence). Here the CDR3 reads CSASGTSGYEQYF. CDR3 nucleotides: TGCAGTGCTAGTGGGACTAGCGGCTACGAGCAGTACTTC.

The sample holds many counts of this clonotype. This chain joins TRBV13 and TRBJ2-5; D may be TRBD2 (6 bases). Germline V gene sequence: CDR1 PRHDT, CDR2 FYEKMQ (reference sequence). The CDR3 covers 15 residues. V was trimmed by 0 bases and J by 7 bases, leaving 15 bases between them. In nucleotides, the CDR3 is TGTGCCAGCAGCTTAGGCCTTACTAGCCGAGGGACCCAGTACTTC. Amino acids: CASSLGLTSRGTQYF.

As DNA, the CDR3 is TGCAGTGCTAGACCGTCGGCCGGACTAGCTAGCACAGATACGCAGTATTTT. Its translation is CSARPSAGLASTDTQYF. The V and J genes are TRBV20-1 and TRBJ2-3; the match to TRBD2 covers 8 bases. V shed 2 bases, J shed 0 bases, and the junction held 10 bases outside the gene matches. Germline V gene lookup returns CDR1 DFQATT and CDR2 SNEGSKA (reference sequence). This CDR3 has 17 residues.

CDR3 in amino acids: CSARAKTVNYGYTF. The CDR3 DNA is TGCAGTGCTAGAGCAAAGACGGTAAACTATGGCTACACCTTC. V and J are TRBV20-1 and TRBJ1-2; D unresolved. The CDR3 runs 14 residues. Trimming took 1 base from V and 2 from J, leaving 11 bases between them. Germline lookup yields CDR1 DFQATT and CDR2 SNEGSKA (reference sequence).

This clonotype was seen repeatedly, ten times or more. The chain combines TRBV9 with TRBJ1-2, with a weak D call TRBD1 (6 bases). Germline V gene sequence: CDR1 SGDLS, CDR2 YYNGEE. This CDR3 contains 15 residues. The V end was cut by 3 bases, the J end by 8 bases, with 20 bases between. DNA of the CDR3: TGTGCCAGCAGCGCGGGGGGGGGGCCGGGGCACGGCTACACCTTC. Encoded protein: CASSAGGGPGHGYTF.